A selection of T cell receptor beta chains follows, all from one sample in a study of T cell responses to AZD1222 COVID-19 vaccine. Measured with immunoSEQ multiplex PCR; TCRdb has only the in-frame clones, and not every one. The data hold 100,000 to 110,000 clones, with 88% observed a single time. The source material was peripheral blood, sampled on day 0 of AZD1222 vaccination. The receptors come from an adult in good health. The CDR3 runs from the conserved cysteine through the conserved F or W. A D gene is named only where the DNA matches it firmly. The size field is filled for only some rows; it gives once, few, many or a size class.

TRBV30	TRBJ2-1	.	.	CAWSSGNNEQFF	TGTGCCTGGAGCTCCGGGAACAATGAGCAGTTCTTC
TRBV19	TRBJ2-5	.	.	CASSPIEEETQYF	TGTGCCAGTAGTCCAATAGAAGAAGAGACCCAGTACTTC
TRBV3-1/TRBV3-2	TRBJ1-4	.	.	CASSQRGANEKLFF	TGTGCCAGCAGCCAAAGGGGGGCTAATGAAAAACTGTTTTTT
TRBV12-3/TRBV12-4	TRBJ1-1	.	.	CASSLGGARAFF	TGTGCCAGCAGTTTAGGGGGGGCTAGGGCTTTCTTT
TRBV2	TRBJ2-5	.	TRBD1	CASSTIRDRQETQYF	TGTGCCAGCAGTACAATCCGGGACAGACAAGAGACCCAGTACTTC
TRBV11-1	TRBJ2-5	.	.	CASSPGGSQETQYF	TGTGCCAGCAGCCCCGGTGGGAGTCAAGAGACCCAGTACTTC
TRBV2	TRBJ1-1	.	TRBD1	CASSGGQGHWPAFF	TGTGCCAGCAGTGGGGGACAGGGCCATTGGCCAGCTTTCTTT
TRBV9	TRBJ1-5	.	.	CASSVKHREPQHF	TGTGCCAGCAGCGTTAAACACAGGGAACCCCAGCATTTT
TRBV4-3	TRBJ1-4	.	.	CASSQGQTFNEKLFF	TGCGCCAGCAGCCAAGGACAGACATTTAATGAAAAACTGTTTTTT
TRBV10-3	TRBJ2-7	.	TRBD2	CATSVLAGGSYEQYF	TGTGCCACTTCCGTCCTAGCGGGGGGCTCCTACGAGCAGTACTTC
TRBV6-5	TRBJ1-5	.	.	CASSPGGNHDQPQHF	TGTGCCAGCAGTCCGGGGGGGAATCACGATCAGCCCCAGCATTTT
TRBV19	TRBJ1-3	.	.	CASTRTSGNTIYF	TGTGCCAGTACCCGAACCTCTGGAAACACCATATATTTT
TRBV4-3	TRBJ2-3	.	.	CASSQVRQIEQYF	TGCGCCAGCAGCCAAGTCCGACAGATAGAGCAGTATTTT
TRBV29-1	TRBJ2-7	.	.	CSATWDDRPYEQYF	TGCAGCGCCACCTGGGATGACCGACCCTACGAGCAGTACTTC
TRBV24-1	TRBJ1-4	.	.	CATSDASGSTNEKLFF	TGTGCCACCAGTGATGCCTCCGGGTCAACTAATGAAAAACTGTTTTTT
TRBV7-2	TRBJ1-5	.	.	CASSLRQGNQPQHF	TGTGCCAGCAGCTTACGACAGGGCAATCAGCCCCAGCATTTT
TRBV24-1	TRBJ2-3	.	.	CATTSPSTDTQYF	TGTGCCACCACAAGCCCTAGCACAGATACGCAGTATTTT
TRBV25-1	TRBJ2-1	.	.	CASSPGPLGFF	TGTGCCAGCAGTCCGGGACCCCTAGGGTTCTTC
TRBV30	TRBJ2-1	.	.	CAWSGMAGHSYNEQFF	TGTGCCTGGAGTGGTATGGCGGGACACTCCTACAATGAGCAGTTCTTC
TRBV19	TRBJ1-5	.	.	CASSIGGQPQHF	TGTGCCAGTAGTATAGGGGGGCAGCCCCAGCATTTT
TRBV10-3	TRBJ1-1	few	TRBD1	CAVGTAEAFF	TGTGCCGTCGGGACAGCTGAAGCTTTCTTT
TRBV4-1	TRBJ1-3	.	.	CASSQEKWARNTIYF	TGCGCCAGCAGCCAAGAAAAGTGGGCTCGAAACACCATATATTTT
TRBV25-1	TRBJ2-3	.	.	CASKLGSSTDTQYF	TGTGCCAGCAAACTTGGTTCTAGCACAGATACGCAGTATTTT
TRBV12-5	TRBJ2-1	.	TRBD2	CASGLVPFGLAGYSYNEQFF	TGTGCTAGTGGTTTGGTCCCTTTCGGGCTAGCGGGTTACTCCTACAATGAGCAGTTCTTC
TRBV4-2	TRBJ2-5	few	.	CASSQDRRVSQETQYF	TGTGCCAGCAGCCAAGATAGGAGGGTATCCCAAGAGACCCAGTACTTC
TRBV7-2	TRBJ2-6	.	TRBD1	CASSSRQGAGANVLTF	TGTGCCAGCAGCTCCAGACAGGGGGCAGGGGCCAACGTCCTGACTTTC
TRBV11-3	TRBJ2-3	.	.	CASPPKTPVEGTDTQYF	TGTGCCAGTCCCCCGAAAACGCCAGTCGAGGGCACAGATACGCAGTATTTT
TRBV28	TRBJ2-7	.	TRBD1	CASSSLRQGSSYEQYF	TGTGCCAGCAGCTCCCTAAGACAGGGATCATCCTACGAGCAGTACTTC
TRBV5-4	TRBJ2-2	.	.	CASSSHRRVGELFF	TGTGCCAGCAGCTCCCATCGGCGGGTCGGGGAGCTGTTTTTT
TRBV11-2	TRBJ2-1	.	.	CASSRTTPGGEQFF	TGTGCCAGCAGCCGGACTACCCCGGGCGGTGAGCAGTTCTTC
TRBV9	TRBJ2-1	once	TRBD2	CASSPGGPRYNEQFF	TGTGCCAGCAGCCCGGGAGGGCCGCGGTACAATGAGCAGTTCTTC
TRBV11-2	TRBJ2-3	.	.	CASSLGAGADTQYF	TGTGCCAGCAGCTTAGGGGCAGGGGCAGATACGCAGTATTTT
TRBV4-2	TRBJ2-1	.	TRBD2	CASSQVSTGTSHISYNEQFF	TGTGCCAGCAGCCAAGTTAGTACCGGGACTAGCCACATCTCCTACAATGAGCAGTTCTTC
TRBV29-1	TRBJ2-1	.	TRBD2	CSVVGGGLAGFSSYNEQFF	TGCAGCGTTGTGGGGGGAGGACTAGCGGGCTTTAGCTCCTACAATGAGCAGTTCTTC
TRBV7-9	TRBJ2-7	.	TRBD2	CASSTSGRAYEQYF	TGTGCCAGCAGCACTAGCGGGAGGGCCTACGAGCAGTACTTC
TRBV9	TRBJ1-1	.	TRBD1	CASSAGTAQMNTEAFF	TGTGCCAGCAGCGCAGGGACAGCCCAGATGAACACTGAAGCTTTCTTT
TRBV4-1	TRBJ2-1	.	.	CASSQVGRAAYNEQFF	TGCGCCAGCAGCCAAGTGGGTCGGGCGGCCTACAATGAGCAGTTCTTC
TRBV7-7	TRBJ2-5	.	.	CASSLAIQETQYF	TGTGCTAGCAGCTTAGCGATCCAAGAGACCCAGTACTTC
TRBV7-2	TRBJ1-1	.	TRBD1	CASSARTGGGTEAFF	TGTGCCAGCAGCGCGAGGACAGGGGGAGGCACTGAAGCTTTCTTT
TRBV6-4	TRBJ1-1	.	.	CASSLTPGQNTEAFF	TGTGCCAGCAGCCTAACTCCCGGGCAAAACACTGAAGCTTTCTTT